This paragraph covers one T cell receptor (beta chain) sequence. Its antigen is still unknown. V shed 6 bases and J 14 bases; nucleotides not matched to a gene: 25. The CDR3 consists of 19 residues. This sample stems from a study of tumor and adjacent non-tumor tissue in lung cancer. Findings of the study overall: Normal lung showed higher cumulative top 100 clone frequency than tumor. Patients with more diverse tumor TCRs had worse survival.

This sample's RNA came from whole unsorted tissue. More than 3 cm separated this lung sample from the edge of the tumor. Donors were chemotherapy-naive, newly diagnosed lung cancer surgical patients in China, August–late 2014. Three rounds of nested PCR, following a modified ARM-PCR protocol, produced the TCRbeta library. TCRdb analysed the multiplex PCR reads with MiXCR anew, one entry per CDR3 protein. Found here are about 98,000 distinct CDR3 sequences, around three quarters of them singletons; the top ten hold approximately 28%. The sequence came from a man in his fifties or sixties with small cell lung cancer. The V call is TRBV12-3 or TRBV12-4, the J call TRBJ2-2, with 12 bases matching TRBD2. Sequenced sample: distant non-tumor lung tissue. The CDR3 loop reads CASRKAPGLAGKGTGVLFF. CDR3 DNA: TGTGCCAGCAGGAAGGCCCCCGGACTAGCGGGAAAGGGGACCGGGGTACTGTTTTTT.